One and the same sample provided the 8 T cell receptor beta chains below, sequenced in a study of early stage breast cancer tumors. Clones were sequenced by immunoSEQ multiplex PCR, and TCRdb holds only the in-frame ones, with some missing. The data show some 9,700 clones, under 80% seen once. Sequencing input: normal breast tissue next to the tumor. Receptors were obtained from a person between 35 and 49 years old with breast cancer.

This clone was recorded only once. The CDR3, as DNA: TGTGCCAGCAGCTGGACTAGCGGGAGTAACTATGAGCAGTTCTTC. This codes for CASSWTSGSNYEQFF. The rearrangement links TRBV7-2 to TRBJ2-1; 13 nucleotides line up with TRBD2. Trimming removed 4 bases from V and 8 bases from J; junction bases left unmatched: 5. Germline CDR1 is SGHTA and CDR2 is FQGNSA. CDR3 length: 15 residues.

This clone came up a few times. This rearrangement joins TRBV7-9 to TRBJ2-7, with D tentatively TRBD2 (6 bases). Germline loops: CDR1 SEHNR, CDR2 FQNEAQ (reference sequence). The CDR3 is 12 amino acids. V was shortened by 5 bases and J by 6 bases, with 11 bases between the two germline ends. The CDR3 DNA is TGTGCCAGCAGCCTCGGGACTGTCGAGCAGTACTTC. As protein: CASSLGTVEQYF.

This clone was observed a single time. The chain employs TRBV11-3 and TRBJ2-3; 13 bases line up with TRBD2. CDR3 length: 15 residues. V lost 5 bases to trimming and J lost 6 bases; unmatched junction nucleotides: 5. CDR1 and CDR2 from the germline V gene are SGHNT and YENEEA. CDR3 protein: CASSPPGLAGDTQYF. DNA for the CDR3: TGTGCCAGCAGCCCCCCGGGACTAGCGGGGGATACGCAGTATTTT.

The chain has TRBV19 and TRBJ1-1, with a weak D call TRBD1 (6 bases). Germline lookup yields CDR1 LNHDA and CDR2 SQIVND (reference sequence). CDR3 size: 16 residues. V was clipped by 6 bases and J by 3 bases, with 20 bases between them. CDR3 nucleotides: TGTGCCAGTAGGATCGGGGGGGCGGAATCTCACACTGAAGCTTTCTTT. Protein: CASRIGGAESHTEAFF. Using reference TRBV19 and TRBJ1-1 for the parts outside the CDR3, the full variable domain is DGGITQSPKYLFRKEGQNVTLSCEQNLNHDAMYWYRQDPGQGLRLIYYSQIVNDFQKGDIAEGYSVSREKKESFPLTVTSAQKNPTAFYLCASRIGGAESHTEAFFGQGTRLTVV.

CDR3 nucleotide sequence: TGTGCCAGCTCACCGCCTATATCGAACGAGCAGTACTTC. This translates into CASSPPISNEQYF. This sequence joins TRBV18 and TRBJ2-7; D is unclear. Trimming removed 3 bases from V and 5 bases from J, with 11 bases in between. The germline gives CDR1 KGHSH, CDR2 LQKENI. The CDR3 totals 13 residues.

The chain joins TRBV5-4 to TRBJ2-3; D ambiguous. The V end lost 4 bases, the J end lost 2 bases, and 11 bases lay between the germline ends. This CDR3 comprises 14 residues. The germline V gene encodes CDR1 SGHNT and CDR2 YYREEE (reference sequence). In nucleotides, the CDR3 is TGTGCCAGCAGCCGTAGAGAAACCACAGATACGCAGTATTTT. Translating it yields CASSRRETTDTQYF.

Turning to this clone: Other nucleotide sequences in the sample specify the same CDR3. The chain is built from TRBV6-5 and TRBJ2-1, with 9 positions matching TRBD2. CDR1 MNHEY and CDR2 SVGAGI come from the germline V gene. The J segment lost 1 base and the V segment lost 8 bases, leaving 6 bases of the junction unmatched. The CDR3 extends over 15 amino acids. The CDR3 here is CASRAGGGSYNEQFF. In DNA, the CDR3 is TGTGCCAGCCGGGCGGGAGGGGGGTCCTACAATGAGCAGTTCTTC.

The rearrangement links TRBV4-1 to TRBJ1-2; TRBD1 aligns across 10 bases. This CDR3 has 15 amino acids. Losses at the gene ends were 3 bases for V and 4 bases for J; bases not matched to a gene: 5. Germline values: CDR1 MGHRA, CDR2 YSYEKL. Written as DNA, the CDR3 is TGCGCCAGCAGCCAGACCTGGACAGGGGGCTATGGCTACACCTTC. Encoded protein: CASSQTWTGGYGYTF.